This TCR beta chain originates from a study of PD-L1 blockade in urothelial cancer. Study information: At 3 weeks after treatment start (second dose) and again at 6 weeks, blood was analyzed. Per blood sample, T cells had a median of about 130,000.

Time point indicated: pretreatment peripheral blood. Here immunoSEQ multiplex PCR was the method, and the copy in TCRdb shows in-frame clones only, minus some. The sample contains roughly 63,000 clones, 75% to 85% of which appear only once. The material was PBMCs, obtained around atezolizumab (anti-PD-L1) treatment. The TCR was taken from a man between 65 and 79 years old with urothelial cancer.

The DNA for the CDR3 is TGTGCCATCAGTGAGTCGTTCGGTCGCGCGGGAGGAATCACAGATACGCAGTATTTT. Translating it yields CAISESFGRAGGITDTQYF. The chain employs TRBV10-3 and TRBJ2-3; TRBD2 matches at 8 bases. J gave up 2 bases and V 0 bases, and 13 bases lay outside the gene matches. The CDR3 loop spans 19 amino acids. Germline-derived CDR1 and CDR2 are ENHRY and SYGVKD.